This T cell receptor beta chain was sequenced in a study of technical replicates of blood from a few donors. V lost 4 bases and J 1 base, leaving 9 bases between the germline ends. The CDR3 contains 14 residues. CDR1 and CDR2 (germline): MNHEY, SVGAGI. There are a few counts of this clone. The data were produced by immunoSEQ multiplex PCR, yet TCRdb's version contains in-frame clones alone and is incomplete. In the table there are about 94,000 clones, approximately 95% of which are singletons. The sequenced sample consisted of T cells isolated from PBMCs. The receptor was derived from a human donor in good health. V is TRBV6-5 and J is TRBJ2-3; a possible D gene is TRBD1 (5 bases). CDR3 sequence: CASSSSRGTDTQYF. DNA of the CDR3: TGTGCCAGCAGTTCCTCCAGGGGCACAGATACGCAGTATTTT.